This TCR beta chain was retrieved from a study of T cell responses to AZD1222 COVID-19 vaccine. The overall study: Second-dose recipients at about 4 or about 12 weeks were treated as one pooled group. Study-wide results and limits: Repertoire sampling occurred only after the peak T cell response. Just a handful of AZD1222 recipients were seropositive at baseline.

On this clone itself: Its specificity is unknown.

Germline CDR1 and CDR2: MNHEY and SVGAGI. Trimming left V 0 bases short and J 5 bases short, with 14 bases between. The CDR3 sequence is 15 residues long. TCRdb keeps only in-frame clones here, not all; method: immunoSEQ multiplex PCR. The data contain more than 95,000 clones, approximately 88% of them singletons. Sequenced material: peripheral blood, taken on day 0 of AZD1222 vaccination. The chain couples TRBV6-5 to TRBJ2-7; D is ambiguous. The sequence derives from an adult in good health. CDR3 region: CASSYSTPKFDEQYF. CDR3 nucleotides: TGTGCCAGCAGTTACTCAACACCCAAGTTCGACGAGCAGTACTTC.